Presented here are 9 T cell receptor beta chains from one specimen sequenced in a study of beta chain features in type 1 diabetes. cDNA synthesis used the whole RNA isolate, giving expressed TCRB sequences. Sequenced by immunoSEQ multiplex PCR; TCRdb stores in-frame clones only, minus some. Of approximately 470,000 clones in the sample, about 32% were seen once. Source material: naive CD4+ T cells from blood. The receptors here all came from a man younger than 30 in good health.

The CDR3 is CASSEDSPQGTQYF. CDR3 DNA sequence: TGTGCCAGCAGTGAAGATTCCCCACAGGGGACGCAGTATTTT. The rearrangement uses TRBV25-1 and TRBJ2-3, with 7 bases aligning to TRBD1. The germline V gene encodes CDR1 MGHDK and CDR2 SYGVNS. The J segment lost 9 bases and the V segment lost 2 bases, leaving 8 bases of the junction unmatched. The CDR3 totals 14 residues.

Of note for this clone: At the DNA level, this CDR3 is encoded by other sequences in the same sample as well. The rearrangement joins TRBV5-6 to TRBJ2-5, with a weak D call TRBD2 (5 bases). V lost 3 bases to trimming and J lost 5 bases, with 5 bases between them. The germline gives CDR1 SGHDT, CDR2 YYEEEE. The CDR3 is 11 amino acids. The CDR3 coding sequence is TGTGCCAGCAGCTGGGAGGAGACCCAGTACTTC. Translation: CASSWEETQYF.

This clone was recorded a few times. This chain connects TRBV27 to TRBJ2-3; TRBD1 matches 7 bases. Trimming at V came to 4 bases and at J to 3 bases, leaving 10 bases not matched to a gene. Germline lookup yields CDR1 MNHEY and CDR2 SMNVEV (reference sequence). The CDR3 extends over 16 amino acids. The CDR3 here is CASSSTTGMRTDTQYF. DNA for the CDR3: TGTGCCAGCAGTTCAACGACAGGGATGAGGACAGATACGCAGTATTTT.

V usage is TRBV10-3 and J usage is TRBJ2-7, with 13 bases aligning to TRBD2. The CDR3 loop spans 14 amino acids. CDR1 and CDR2 from the germline V gene are ENHRY and SYGVKD. Losses at the gene ends were 6 bases for V and 4 bases for J; bases not matched to a gene: 3. The CDR3 bases are TGTGCCATCAGCGGACTAGCGGGAGCTTACGAGCAGTACTTC. Translating gives CAISGLAGAYEQYF.

This clone occurred a few times. The V and J genes are TRBV29-1 and TRBJ2-7; D is unclear. The CDR3 has 14 amino acids. Germline V gives CDR1 SQVTM, CDR2 ANQGSEA. Trimming cost V 0 bases and J 8 bases, with 17 bases left between them. The CDR3: CSVEDHARDRQQYF. CDR3 nucleotide sequence: TGCAGCGTTGAAGACCACGCCCGCGACCGCCAGCAGTACTTC.

This clone was seen more than once but under ten times. The chain uses TRBV29-1 and TRBJ2-7; the D gene is possibly TRBD1 (5 bases). Germline V gene data show CDR1 as SQVTM and CDR2 as ANQGSEA. The CDR3 is 12 amino acids. Trimming removed 7 bases at V and 4 bases at J, with 14 bases between. CDR3 bases: TGCAGCGCCAGGGTAATCGGGTACGAGCAGTACTTC. Translation gives CSARVIGYEQYF.

The rearrangement uses TRBV5-6 and TRBJ1-1; tentative D call: TRBD1 (5 bases). This CDR3 contains 13 residues. Deletions cut 0 bases from V and 6 bases from J, with 9 bases between. The germline V gene has CDR1 SGHDT and CDR2 YYEEEE. The CDR3 sequence is CASSLAGDPEAFF. In DNA form, the CDR3 reads TGTGCCAGCAGCTTGGCGGGGGACCCTGAAGCTTTCTTT.

This clone is a singleton in its sample. The chain links TRBV11-2 to TRBJ2-1; TRBD1 aligns across 7 bases. V gave up 4 bases and J gave up 3 bases; unmatched junction bases: 9. The CDR3 runs 16 residues. Per germline, CDR1 SGHAT and CDR2 FQNNGV. The CDR3 reads CASSSRQGGYYNEQFF. The CDR3 DNA reads as TGTGCCAGCAGCTCCCGACAGGGTGGTTACTACAATGAGCAGTTCTTC.

The CDR3 is CSVEWPGWYSGNEQFF. CDR3 bases: TGCAGCGTTGAATGGCCGGGGTGGTATAGCGGCAATGAGCAGTTCTTC. The chain recombines TRBV29-1 with TRBJ2-1; possible D gene TRBD2, 6 bases. Germline V gene lookup returns CDR1 SQVTM and CDR2 ANQGSEA. This CDR3 contains 16 residues. V lost 2 bases and J lost 6, with 20 bases in between.